This T cell receptor (beta chain) was found in a study of radiotherapy plus CTLA-4 blockade in lung cancer. Notes on the study in general: Subsequent to radiotherapy plus ipilimumab, tumor-derived TCR clones underwent expansion in blood.

Notes on this clone: No antigen is known for it.

V was cut by 0 bases and J by 2 bases, with 20 bases left in between. CDR1 is SQVTM, CDR2 ANQGSEA, per germline. The CDR3 spans 17 residues. Data came from immunoSEQ multiplex PCR; TCRdb stores just in-frame clones and leaves some out. The sample has approximately 80,000 clones, approximately 80% seen once. The gene calls are TRBV29-1 and TRBJ2-7; D gene uncertain. This sequence originates from a human donor with non-small cell lung cancer who had stable disease on radiotherapy plus ipilimumab. The specimen comprised peripheral blood, sampled from a patient treated with radiotherapy plus ipilimumab. DNA for the CDR3: TGCAGCGTTGAAGATCTAGAGCAAACGGGTGCTGCCTACGAGCAGTACTTC. This gives the protein CSVEDLEQTGAAYEQYF.